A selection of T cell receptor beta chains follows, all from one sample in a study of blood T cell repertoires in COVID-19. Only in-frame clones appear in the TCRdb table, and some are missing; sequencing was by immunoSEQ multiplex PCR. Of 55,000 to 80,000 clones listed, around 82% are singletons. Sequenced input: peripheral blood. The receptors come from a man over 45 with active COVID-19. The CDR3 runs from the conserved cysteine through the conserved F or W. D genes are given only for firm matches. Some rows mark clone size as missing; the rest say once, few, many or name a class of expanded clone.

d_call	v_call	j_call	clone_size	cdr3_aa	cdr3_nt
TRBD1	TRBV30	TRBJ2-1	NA	CAWDGLGTGSHEQFF	TGTGCCTGGGACGGCCTCGGGACAGGGAGCCATGAGCAGTTCTTC
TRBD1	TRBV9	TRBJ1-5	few	CASERQGESQHF	TGTGCCAGCGAGAGACAGGGGGAGTCCCAGCATTTT
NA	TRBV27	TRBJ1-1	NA	CASSLSLRAEAFF	TGTGCCAGCAGTTTATCTCTCCGAGCCGAAGCTTTCTTT
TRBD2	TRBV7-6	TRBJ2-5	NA	CASSQGPSGKETQYF	TGTGCCAGCAGCCAAGGACCTAGCGGGAAAGAGACCCAGTACTTC
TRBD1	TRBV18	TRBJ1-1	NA	CASSPRKDRDTEAFF	TGTGCCAGCTCACCACGAAAGGACAGGGACACTGAAGCTTTCTTT
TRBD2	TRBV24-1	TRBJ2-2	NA	CATSDARASGIFKLFF	TGTGCCACCAGTGACGCTCGGGCTAGCGGGATCTTTAAGCTGTTTTTT
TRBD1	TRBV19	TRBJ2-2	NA	CASSQGQGASGELFF	TGTGCCAGTAGTCAAGGACAGGGGGCGTCCGGGGAGCTGTTTTTT
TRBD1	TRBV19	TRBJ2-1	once	CASSSGTALRNEQFF	TGTGCCAGTAGTTCAGGGACAGCCCTACGCAATGAGCAGTTCTTC
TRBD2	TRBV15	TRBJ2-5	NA	CATSRVLAGDWETQYF	TGTGCCACCAGCAGAGTACTAGCGGGGGACTGGGAGACCCAGTACTTC
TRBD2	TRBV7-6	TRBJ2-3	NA	CASSSLGTSGRISTDTQYF	TGTGCCAGCAGCTCCTTAGGGACTAGCGGGAGGATAAGCACAGATACGCAGTATTTT
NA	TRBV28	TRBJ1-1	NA	CASSPPRGTEAFF	TGTGCCAGCAGTCCCCCAAGGGGCACTGAAGCTTTCTTT
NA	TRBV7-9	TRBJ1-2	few	CASTPGYGYTF	TGTGCCAGCACCCCGGGCTATGGCTACACCTTC
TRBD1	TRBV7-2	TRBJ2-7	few	CASSFRDRASEQYF	TGTGCCAGCAGCTTCCGGGACAGGGCCTCCGAGCAGTACTTC
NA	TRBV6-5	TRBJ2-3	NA	CASSRGQSPDTQYF	TGTGCCAGCAGCCGCGGACAGAGCCCAGATACGCAGTATTTT
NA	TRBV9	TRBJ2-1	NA	CASSLRTGSSYNEQFF	TGTGCCAGCAGCCTCCGGACGGGAAGCTCCTACAATGAGCAGTTCTTC
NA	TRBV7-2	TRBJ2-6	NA	CASSSSGVKGANVLTF	TGTGCCAGCAGCTCATCCGGGGTAAAAGGGGCCAACGTCCTGACTTTC
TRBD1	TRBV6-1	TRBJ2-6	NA	CASSVTGTGVAGANVLTF	TGTGCCAGCAGTGTGACCGGGACAGGGGTCGCTGGGGCCAACGTCCTGACTTTC
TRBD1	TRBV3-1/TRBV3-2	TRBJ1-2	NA	CASSQPGTGISYTF	TGTGCCAGCAGCCAACCCGGGACAGGGATTAGCTACACCTTC
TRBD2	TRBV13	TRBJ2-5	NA	CASSLGAGGQETQYF	TGTGCCAGCAGCTTAGGGGCGGGGGGCCAAGAGACCCAGTACTTC
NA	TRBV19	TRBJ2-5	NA	CASSMYLQETQYF	TGTGCCAGTAGTATGTACCTACAAGAGACCCAGTACTTC
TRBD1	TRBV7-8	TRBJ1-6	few	CASSYNRDRNSPLHF	TGTGCCAGCAGCTATAACCGGGACAGGAATTCACCCCTCCACTTT
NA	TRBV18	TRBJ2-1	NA	CASSPGQEYKEQFF	TGTGCCAGCTCACCAGGCCAGGAATACAAGGAGCAGTTCTTC
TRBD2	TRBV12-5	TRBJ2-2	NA	CASAPGGDTGELFF	TGTGCTAGTGCTCCCGGGGGGGACACCGGGGAGCTGTTTTTT
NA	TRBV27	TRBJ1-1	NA	CASSSLQGTRGAFF	TGTGCCAGCAGTTCCCTCCAGGGGACCCGGGGAGCTTTCTTT
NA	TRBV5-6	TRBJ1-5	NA	CASSSTPSSHQPQHF	TGTGCCAGCAGCTCCACCCCCAGTTCCCATCAGCCCCAGCATTTT
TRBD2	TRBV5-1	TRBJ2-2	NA	CASSYGTTGGELFF	TGCGCCAGCAGCTATGGGACTACGGGCGGGGAGCTGTTTTTT
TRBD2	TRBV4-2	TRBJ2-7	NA	CASSQDGGLRAGDVREQYF	TGTGCCAGCAGCCAAGATGGGGGGTTGCGAGCGGGAGATGTACGGGAGCAGTACTTC
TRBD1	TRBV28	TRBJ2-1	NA	CASSSHRDRGYNEQFF	TGTGCCAGCAGTTCCCACCGGGACAGGGGTTACAATGAGCAGTTCTTC
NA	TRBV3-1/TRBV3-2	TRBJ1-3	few	CASSRIQGSGNTIYF	TGTGCCAGCAGCCGGATCCAGGGGTCTGGAAACACCATATATTTT
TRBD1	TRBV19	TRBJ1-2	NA	CASGSGTGKDGYTF	TGTGCCAGTGGGTCCGGGACAGGCAAGGATGGCTACACCTTC
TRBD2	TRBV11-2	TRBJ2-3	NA	CASSLAISSGRFSTDTQYF	TGTGCCAGCAGCTTAGCAATCTCTAGCGGGAGGTTCAGCACAGATACGCAGTATTTT
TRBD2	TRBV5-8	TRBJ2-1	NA	CASSFTTTSSLSHEQFF	TGTGCCAGCAGCTTCACAACGACTAGCTCCTTGTCCCATGAGCAGTTCTTC
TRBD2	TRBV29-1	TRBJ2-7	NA	CSVKGLDGYEQYF	TGCAGCGTCAAAGGACTAGATGGCTACGAGCAGTACTTC
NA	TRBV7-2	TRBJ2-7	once	CASSSLYEQYF	TGTGCCAGCAGCTCCTTATACGAGCAGTACTTC
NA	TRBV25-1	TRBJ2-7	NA	CASHDSARYEQYF	TGTGCCAGCCATGACTCCGCCCGCTACGAGCAGTACTTC